These 19 T cell receptor beta chains came from one sample sequenced in a study of OX40 agonist ivuxolimab in advanced cancers. Measured with immunoSEQ multiplex PCR; TCRdb has only the in-frame clones, and not every one. Among more than 85,000 clones listed, around nine tenths were seen once. The sample in question was CD4+ or CD8+ T cells sorted from blood, obtained in a trial of the OX40 agonist ivuxolimab. These receptors all come from an adult with an advanced solid tumor such as melanoma, head and neck, liver or kidney cancer.

This chain links TRBV18 with TRBJ2-1; a weak D match, TRBD1 (6 bases). Per germline, CDR1 KGHSH and CDR2 LQKENI. Trimming left V 4 bases short and J 1 base short, with 17 bases between. The CDR3 sequence is 17 residues long. CDR3: CASSLRAGDQSYNEQFF. The CDR3 DNA is TGTGCCAGCTCACTCAGAGCAGGGGATCAGTCCTACAATGAGCAGTTCTTC.

V and J are TRBV7-3 and TRBJ2-5; tentatively, D is TRBD2 (5 bases). Matching the DNA end better, TRBJ2-7 makes the J call doubtful. The CDR3 extends over 13 amino acids. CDR1 is SGHTA, CDR2 FQGTGA, per germline. The CDR3 bases are TGTGCCAGCAGCTTAATAGGAGGCTACGAGCAGTACTTC. It codes for CASSLIGGYEQYF.

This clone was seen just once. The genes are TRBV11-2 and TRBJ1-1, with TRBD1 matching 8 bases. The CDR3 is 15 amino acids. J lost 0 bases, V lost 5 bases, and 5 bases had no gene match. Looked up from germline, CDR1 is SGHAT and CDR2 is FQNNGV. CDR3 sequence: CASSPTGQVNTEAFF. DNA of the CDR3: TGTGCCAGCAGCCCAACGGGACAGGTGAACACTGAAGCTTTCTTT.

V usage is TRBV28 and J usage is TRBJ1-2, with 8 bases lining up with TRBD1. CDR3 length: 14 amino acids. Germline V CDR1 and CDR2: MDHEN, SYDVKM. V lost 4 bases and J lost 8; bases outside the gene matches: 9. CDR3 DNA: TGTGCCAGCAGTTCCGGACAGGGTTGGCGCGGCTACACCTTC. It is translated as CASSSGQGWRGYTF.

This clone appeared once. This rearrangement joins TRBV5-1 to TRBJ2-2, with D perhaps matching TRBD1 (5 bases). Germline values: CDR1 SGHRS, CDR2 YFSETQ. The V end lost 1 base, the J end lost 1 base, and 11 bases lay between the germline ends. The CDR3 is made up of 16 amino acids. CDR3 DNA sequence: TGCGCCAGCAGCTTGATGGGGCAGTTGAACACCGGGGAGCTGTTTTTT. Translated, it gives CASSLMGQLNTGELFF.

The V and J genes are TRBV7-9 and TRBJ1-3, with D unresolved. This CDR3 has 16 residues. The V end was cut by 1 base, the J end by 0 bases, with 10 bases between. The germline gives CDR1 SEHNR, CDR2 FQNEAQ (reference sequence). The CDR3 DNA reads as TGTGCCAGCAGCTTAGAGCTGGTCTACTCTGGAAACACCATATATTTT. The encoded protein is CASSLELVYSGNTIYF.

The chain carries TRBV18 and TRBJ2-1; D is uncertain. This CDR3 contains 15 residues. Between the trimmed V and J ends, which lost 0 bases and 4 bases, there was a span of 10 bases. Germline V gives CDR1 KGHSH, CDR2 LQKENI. The chain's CDR3 is CASSPPKGFYNEQFF. DNA for the CDR3: TGTGCCAGCTCACCACCGAAGGGATTTTACAATGAGCAGTTCTTC. Drawing the rest from reference TRBV18 and TRBJ2-1, the complete variable domain is NAGVMQNPRHLVRRRGQEARLRCSPMKGHSHVYWYRQLPEEGLKFMVYLQKENIIDESGMPKERFSAEFPKEGPSILRIQQVVRGDSAAYFCASSPPKGFYNEQFFGPGTRLTVL.

This chain uses TRBV10-3 with TRBJ2-7; 12 bases map to TRBD1. The V and J ends lost 11 bases and 6 bases, in that order; junction bases with no gene match: 14. This CDR3 is 15 amino acids long. Looked up from germline, CDR1 is ENHRY and CDR2 is SYGVKD. CDR3 nucleotide sequence: TGTGCCGTGCTTACTGGGGACAGGGGGCAAGGCGAGCAGTACTTC. Translating gives CAVLTGDRGQGEQYF.

The chain uses TRBV28 and TRBJ1-2; D remains unclear. CDR3 size: 14 residues. V was clipped by 7 bases and J by 8 bases, with 20 bases between them. Looked up from germline, CDR1 is MDHEN and CDR2 is SYDVKM. CDR3 DNA: TGTGCCAGCAATACTGTCTCCTGGCCTATAGGCTACACCTTC. Protein product: CASNTVSWPIGYTF.

J is TRBJ2-7 and V is TRBV21-1; no DNA check was done on the table's D call, TRBD2. TRBV21-1 is flagged as a pseudogene. The length of the CDR3 is 14 residues. The CDR3 region is CASVVGGASYEQYF. The DNA for the CDR3 is TGTGCCAGCGTAGTGGGGGGGGCTTCTTACGAGCAGTACTTC.

As DNA, the CDR3 is TGTGCCAGCAGCCAAGGAAGTCTGGGGAAAGAGACCCAGTACTTC. It is translated as CASSQGSLGKETQYF. This chain links TRBV14 with TRBJ2-5; D is unresolved. V lost 1 base and J lost 3, with 12 bases in between. From germline, CDR1 is SGHDN and CDR2 FVKESK. This CDR3 has 15 amino acids.

CDR3 amino acids: CASSAGQGIPNYGYTF. The CDR3 DNA follows: TGTGCCAGCAGCGCAGGACAGGGGATCCCAAACTATGGCTACACCTTC. J is TRBJ1-2 and V is TRBV9; 9 bases map to TRBD1. The trim removed 3 bases at V and 2 bases at J, leaving 8 bases unmatched. CDR1 SGDLS and CDR2 YYNGEE come from the germline V gene. This CDR3 comprises 16 residues.

This chain links TRBV18 with TRBJ1-5, with 7 nucleotides matching TRBD1. The germline gives CDR1 KGHSH, CDR2 LQKENI. The CDR3 runs 13 residues. The trim removed 6 bases at V and 3 bases at J, leaving 2 bases unmatched. The CDR3 DNA reads TGTGCCAGCTCGGGACAGAACAATCAGCCCCAGCATTTT. Translated: CASSGQNNQPQHF.

The genes are TRBV4-3 and TRBJ2-4; the D gene is possibly TRBD2 (6 bases). Germline CDR1 LGHNA, CDR2 YSLEER. The length of the CDR3 is 15 residues. V was shortened by 0 bases and J by 7 bases, with 13 bases between the two germline ends. The DNA for the CDR3 is TGCGCCAGCAGCCAAGATGGAGGGTTTAGTAACATTCAGTACTTC. This codes for CASSQDGGFSNIQYF.

This clone has only one observation. This chain connects TRBV18 to TRBJ2-2; 10 bases agree with TRBD1. This CDR3 region has 15 residues. Germline V lookup: CDR1 KGHSH, CDR2 LQKENI. V trimming: 2 bases; J trimming: 4 bases; junction bases outside the gene matches: 1. CDR3 DNA: TGTGCCAGCTCACCAAGGACAGGGGGCACCGGGGAGCTGTTTTTT. Its translation is CASSPRTGGTGELFF.

This clone was picked up one time. The rearrangement uses TRBV4-3 and TRBJ1-5, with 7 bases fitting TRBD1. The CDR3 length is 15 residues. Unmatched junction bases numbered 8, after V lost 4 bases and J lost 5 bases. CDR1 and CDR2 (germline): LGHNA, YSLEER. CDR3 loop: CASSLYRGYDQPQHF. The CDR3 nucleotides read TGCGCCAGCAGCCTGTACAGGGGCTACGATCAGCCCCAGCATTTT.

This rearrangement joins TRBV11-1 to TRBJ2-7; D perhaps matches TRBD1 (5 bases). Between the trimmed V and J ends, which lost 4 bases and 2 bases, there was a span of 12 bases. Germline V gene sequence: CDR1 SGHAT, CDR2 FQDESV (reference sequence). CDR3 size: 14 residues. Here the CDR3 reads CASSYGQKTYEQYF. In nucleotides, the CDR3 is TGTGCCAGCAGCTACGGACAAAAGACCTACGAGCAGTACTTC.

The chain employs TRBV11-3 and TRBJ2-5; 10 bases map to TRBD2. The V gene's germline CDR1 is SGHNT and CDR2 YENEEA. Trimming removed 3 bases from V and 1 base from J; junction bases left unmatched: 5. The CDR3 length is 16 residues. DNA for the CDR3: TGTGCCAGCAGCTTGGGGGTAGCGGGAGGCCAAGAGACCCAGTACTTC. Translation gives CASSLGVAGGQETQYF.

V is TRBV18 and J is TRBJ2-2; D is undetermined. CDR3 size: 14 residues. V was pared by 6 bases and J by 0 bases, with 8 bases between. CDR1 is KGHSH and CDR2 is LQKENI in the germline V gene. This CDR3 reads CASSHNPNTGELFF. The CDR3 region has the DNA TGTGCCAGCTCCCACAATCCGAACACCGGGGAGCTGTTTTTT.